This T cell receptor beta chain was retrieved from a study of blood T cell repertoires in COVID-19. Study-level information: COVID-19 samples, acute and convalescent, were from the United States, Italy and Spain. The analysed material was cDNA or gDNA that came from T cells, B-cell-depleted T cells, or PBMCs.

Under the authors' procedure: By means of reference gene primer amplification, nucleated cell counts were estimated. The assay was immunoSEQ multiplex PCR, and TCRdb's table has in-frame clones only and misses some. V, J and clone size were drawn from that table, and D and trimming were deduced from the DNA. The sample has about 300,000 clones, around nine tenths seen once. The germline CDR1 and CDR2 sequences are MGHRA and YSYEKL. CDR3 length: 15 residues. Trimming took off 4 bases at V and 5 bases at J, with 17 bases between the two ends. The chain recombines TRBV4-1 with TRBJ2-5; D perhaps matches TRBD2 (7 bases). Material for sequencing was peripheral blood. This receptor was taken from a woman in her twenties or thirties with COVID-19, enrolled during active disease. CDR3 bases: TGCGCCAGCAGCCTATTGGGGGGGGCCCTGGAGACCCAGTACTTC. It translates to CASSLLGGALETQYF.